Each of the 26 T cell receptor beta chains below was sequenced from the same sample in a study of T cell responses to AZD1222 COVID-19 vaccine. Libraries were prepared by immunoSEQ multiplex PCR; TCRdb keeps only in-frame clonotypes and omits some of them. The table records 50,000 to 75,000 clones, over 70% of them present only once. Sample: peripheral blood, taken on day 0 of AZD1222 vaccination. The receptors derive from an adult in good health.

The chain is built from TRBV5-6 and TRBJ1-1, with D perhaps TRBD1 (5 bases). Germline CDR1 and CDR2: SGHDT and YYEEEE. The CDR3 is 13 residues long. Trimming pared 2 bases from V and 1 base from J, leaving 6 bases between. Written as DNA, the CDR3 is TGTGCCAGCAGCTTTCAGGGGAACACTGAAGCTTTCTTT. Encoded protein: CASSFQGNTEAFF.

The chain has TRBV28 and TRBJ2-3, with D uncertain. This CDR3 spans 14 amino acids. V lost 1 base and J 3 bases, leaving 8 bases between the germline ends. Germline lookup yields CDR1 MDHEN and CDR2 SYDVKM. The CDR3, as DNA: TGTGCCAGCAGTTTATTGGACGGTACAGATACGCAGTATTTT. Translating gives CASSLLDGTDTQYF.

This rearrangement joins TRBV6-6 to TRBJ2-5; 14 positions match TRBD2. Germline V gene sequence: CDR1 MNHNY, CDR2 SVGAGI (reference sequence). There are 15 residues in the CDR3. V lost 5 bases to trimming and J lost 3 bases; unmatched junction nucleotides: 2. Here the CDR3 DNA reads TGTGCCAGCAGTGGGGGACTAGCGGGGGAAGAGACCCAGTACTTC. Protein: CASSGGLAGEETQYF.

CDR3 sequence reads: CSVEDRDTHYGYTF. CDR3 coding DNA: TGCAGCGTTGAAGACCGGGACACCCACTATGGCTACACCTTC. V gene TRBV29-1 combines with J gene TRBJ1-2; perhaps TRBD1 as D (6 bases). With 0 bases removed from V and 3 bases from J, the gap between germline ends came to 11 bases. The CDR3 spans 14 residues. Germline V CDR1 and CDR2: SQVTM, ANQGSEA.

This clone was seen once. The chain carries TRBV6-2 or TRBV6-3 and TRBJ2-1; TRBD2 matches 8 bases. Germline CDR1 reads MNHEY; CDR2 reads SVGEGT. The CDR3 has 16 residues. Trimming removed 3 bases from V and 8 bases from J; junction bases left unmatched: 12. The DNA for the CDR3 is TGTGCCAGCAGTTATATTCCTTCCGGGGGGGATCATGAGCAGTTCTTC. Translating it yields CASSYIPSGGDHEQFF.

The J gene is TRBJ1-2, the V gene TRBV7-9; a possible D gene is TRBD1 (5 bases). Germline CDR1 reads SEHNR; CDR2 reads FQNEAQ (reference sequence). The CDR3 is 17 amino acids. Trimming removed 5 bases from V and 2 bases from J, with 21 bases in between. CDR3 DNA: TGTGCCAGCAGCCCTTCCGTAGGGGCCATTTCCAACTATGGCTACACCTTC. This sequence encodes CASSPSVGAISNYGYTF. Based on the CDR3 plus reference TRBV7-9 and TRBJ1-2, the full variable domain is DTGVSQNPRHKITKRGQNVTFRCDPISEHNRLYWYRQTLGQGPEFLTYFQNEAQLEKSRLLSDRFSAERPKGSFSTLEIQRTEQGDSAMYLCASSPSVGAISNYGYTFGSGTRLTVV.

The chain links TRBV7-2 to TRBJ1-1; D is uncertain. V lost 7 bases and J lost 0, with 12 bases in between. CDR1 and CDR2 from the germline V gene are SGHTA and FQGNSA. This CDR3 has 14 amino acids. The CDR3 reads CASTLGRLNTEAFF. CDR3 coding DNA: TGTGCCAGCACTTTAGGACGGTTGAACACTGAAGCTTTCTTT.

The CDR3 loop reads CASSYGDYQFF. The CDR3 region has the DNA TGTGCCAGCAGTTACGGGGACTACCAGTTCTTC. The chain carries TRBV6-5 and TRBJ2-1; 7 bases match TRBD2. This CDR3 has 11 amino acids. Per germline, CDR1 MNHEY and CDR2 SVGAGI. Trimming took 2 bases from V and 13 from J; bases not matched to a gene: 2.

The chain has TRBV19 and TRBJ1-2; D possibly corresponds to TRBD1 (5 bases). The germline V gene has CDR1 LNHDA and CDR2 SQIVND (reference sequence). V lost 4 bases, J lost 7 bases, and 13 bases lay in between. This CDR3 comprises 13 residues. The DNA of the CDR3 is TGTGCCAGTAGTACCATATCAGGGTCTGGCTACACCTTC. Its translation: CASSTISGSGYTF.

The chain couples TRBV5-6 to TRBJ1-1, with unresolved D. The ends were cut back, 10 bases at V and 1 base at J, with 14 bases in the middle. The length of the CDR3 is 13 residues. Looked up from germline, CDR1 is SGHDT and CDR2 is YYEEEE. The CDR3 protein is CACTRQENTEAFF. The CDR3 bases are TGTGCCTGCACCCGTCAGGAGAACACTGAAGCTTTCTTT.

This chain uses TRBV9 with TRBJ1-1; maybe TRBD1 (5 bases). V lost 3 bases to trimming and J lost 2 bases, with 8 bases between them. Germline V CDR1 and CDR2: SGDLS, YYNGEE. The CDR3 spans 13 residues. The CDR3 sequence: CASSGQTNTEAFF. CDR3 DNA: TGTGCCAGCAGCGGACAGACTAACACTGAAGCTTTCTTT.

The chain couples TRBV14 to TRBJ2-1; D not certain. V was cut by 0 bases and J by 2 bases, with 14 bases left in between. The CDR3 has 17 amino acids. The germline V gene encodes CDR1 SGHDN and CDR2 FVKESK. In nucleotides, the CDR3 is TGTGCCAGCAGCCAAGATGAGCAGCAGAAGACCTACAATGAGCAGTTCTTC. It is translated as CASSQDEQQKTYNEQFF.

V is TRBV6-5 and J is TRBJ2-7; TRBD1 might be the D (5 bases). The CDR3 consists of 15 residues. Germline CDR1 and CDR2: MNHEY and SVGAGI. Deletions cut 7 bases from V and 0 bases from J, with 16 bases between. CDR3 in DNA: TGTGCCAGCAACCCTAGGGGTGACAGCTCCTACGAGCAGTACTTC. It codes for CASNPRGDSSYEQYF.

The V and J genes are TRBV12-3 or TRBV12-4 and TRBJ1-5; TRBD1 matches 7 bases. This CDR3 is built from 13 residues. Trimming removed 6 bases from V and 7 bases from J; junction bases left unmatched: 6. The CDR3 DNA reads TGTGCCAGCAGCCGGACAGGTTTGCAGCCCCAGCATTTT. This sequence encodes CASSRTGLQPQHF.

The J gene is TRBJ2-2, the V gene TRBV28; D is undetermined. Germline V gene sequence: CDR1 MDHEN, CDR2 SYDVKM. This CDR3 has 15 amino acids. Trimming pared 5 bases from V and 7 bases from J, leaving 17 bases between. CDR3 nucleotide sequence: TGTGCCAGCAGTCCCTCCCGGGTCCTCGGCGGGGAGCTGTTTTTT. This encodes CASSPSRVLGGELFF.

CDR3 coding DNA: TGTGCCAGCAGCAGGGGGGACAGTCTGTTTTTT. Amino acids: CASSRGDSLFF. V gene TRBV9 combines with J gene TRBJ2-2, with D perhaps matching TRBD1 (7 bases). The germline gives CDR1 SGDLS, CDR2 YYNGEE. CDR3 length: 11 residues. The ends were cut back, 4 bases at V and 14 bases at J, with 12 bases in the middle. Looking up the rest from reference TRBV9 and TRBJ2-2 gives the full variable domain: DSGVTQTPKHLITATGQRVTLRCSPRSGDLSVYWYQQSLDQGLQFLIQYYNGEERAKGNILERFSAQQFPDLHSELNLSSLELGDSALYFCASSRGDSLFFGEGSRLTVL.

V gene TRBV30 combines with J gene TRBJ2-1; D remains unclear. V lost 5 bases and J lost 4, with 6 bases in between. The CDR3 loop spans 11 amino acids. The germline V gene has CDR1 GTSNPN and CDR2 SVGIG (reference sequence). CDR3 sequence: CAWGFYNEQFF. The CDR3 DNA reads as TGTGCCTGGGGTTTTTACAATGAGCAGTTCTTC.

The gene calls are TRBV29-1 and TRBJ2-1, with 11 positions matching TRBD2. Germline CDR1 and CDR2: SQVTM and ANQGSEA. Germline trimming cut 1 base from V and 8 bases from J; bases unmatched to any gene: 10. This CDR3 has 16 residues. CDR3 sequence reads: CSVEGVLAGDVDEQFF. The CDR3 bases are TGCAGCGTTGAAGGGGTACTAGCGGGGGACGTCGATGAGCAGTTCTTC.

The chain couples TRBV7-2 to TRBJ1-5; D is possibly TRBD1 (5 bases). The germline V gene has CDR1 SGHTA and CDR2 FQGNSA. This CDR3 region has 16 residues. Trimming removed 0 bases from V and 4 bases from J, with 13 bases in between. In DNA form, the CDR3 reads TGTGCCAGCAGCTTAGCGGGTCAGGGAGTGAATCAGCCCCAGCATTTT. Amino acids: CASSLAGQGVNQPQHF.

This chain uses TRBV24-1 with TRBJ2-2; the D gene is possibly TRBD2 (6 bases). Looked up from germline, CDR1 is KGHDR and CDR2 is SFDVKD. V lost 0 bases to trimming and J lost 6 bases, with 13 bases between them. The CDR3 loop spans 16 amino acids. CDR3: CATSDLLAGTAGELFF. The CDR3 region has the DNA TGTGCCACCAGTGATTTGCTTGCGGGGACGGCCGGGGAGCTGTTTTTT.

This clone was found once. The chain employs TRBV5-4 and TRBJ2-1; D is undetermined. The V end lost 0 bases, the J end lost 0 bases, and 7 bases lay between the germline ends. CDR1 is SGHNT, CDR2 YYREEE, per germline (reference sequence). The CDR3 loop spans 15 amino acids. The CDR3 region has the DNA TGTGCCAGCAGCTTGGATCCTAGCTCCTACAATGAGCAGTTCTTC. It codes for CASSLDPSSYNEQFF.

The chain carries TRBV11-2 and TRBJ1-5; D is possibly TRBD1 (5 bases). CDR3 size: 13 residues. The ends were cut back, 0 bases at V and 7 bases at J, with 7 bases in the middle. Germline V lookup: CDR1 SGHAT, CDR2 FQNNGV. CDR3 region: CASSLEPGQPQHF. The CDR3 DNA follows: TGTGCCAGCAGCTTAGAACCAGGGCAGCCCCAGCATTTT.

This chain joins TRBV12-3 or TRBV12-4 and TRBJ2-7; tentative D call: TRBD2 (6 bases). This CDR3 has 12 amino acids. The V end was cut by 7 bases, the J end by 7 bases, with 14 bases between. The CDR3 loop reads CASTLGGGEQYF. DNA of the CDR3: TGTGCCAGCACCCTCGGGGGTGGGGAGCAGTACTTC.

This chain joins TRBV6-2 or TRBV6-3 and TRBJ2-3, with a tentative D call TRBD2 (6 bases). This CDR3 is built from 11 residues. CDR1 and CDR2 from the germline V gene are MNHEY and SVGEGT. Trimming took 5 bases from V and 9 from J, leaving 9 bases between them. CDR3 region: CASSPRETQYF. The CDR3 DNA follows: TGTGCCAGCAGTCCCCGGGAGACGCAGTATTTT.

The V and J genes are TRBV10-3 and TRBJ1-1, with 7 bases aligning to TRBD1. Germline CDR1 reads ENHRY; CDR2 reads SYGVKD. Losses at the gene ends were 11 bases for V and 1 base for J; bases not matched to a gene: 4. The CDR3 is 12 amino acids. DNA of the CDR3: TGTGCCGCAACAGGGGCGAACACTGAAGCTTTCTTT. Its protein is CAATGANTEAFF.

This clone was seen at least ten times. The chain recombines TRBV27 with TRBJ2-1; 9 positions match TRBD2. CDR1 and CDR2 from the germline V gene are MNHEY and SMNVEV (reference sequence). V dropped 5 bases and J dropped 1; count of bases not matched to a gene: 15. This CDR3 has 19 amino acids. Written as DNA, the CDR3 is TGTGCCAGCAGTCCCCCGCCTAGCGGGGTTTTTCAGTCCTACAATGAGCAGTTCTTC. Protein product: CASSPPPSGVFQSYNEQFF.